The source of this T cell receptor beta chain is a study of blood T cell repertoires in COVID-19. Study at large: The United States, Italy and Spain were the sources of the acute and convalescent COVID-19 samples. PBMCs, B-cell-depleted T cells, or T cells provided the cDNA or gDNA that made up the material.

Profiled with immunoSEQ multiplex PCR; TCRdb holds only in-frame clones, not every one. The sample consists of around 330,000 clones, roughly 90% of them appearing once. With V trimmed by 2 bases and J by 5 bases, 13 bases remained unmatched. Germline CDR1 is SGHVS and CDR2 is FQNEAQ. The CDR3 contains 17 residues. This TCR came from a woman between 50 and 59 years old with active or convalescent COVID-19. The rearrangement links TRBV7-8 to TRBJ2-3, with 7 bases aligning to TRBD2. What was sequenced was peripheral blood. The CDR3 loop reads CASSLIGVTSSGDTQYF. CDR3 coding DNA: TGTGCCAGCAGCTTAATAGGGGTCACTTCTAGCGGAGATACGCAGTATTTT.